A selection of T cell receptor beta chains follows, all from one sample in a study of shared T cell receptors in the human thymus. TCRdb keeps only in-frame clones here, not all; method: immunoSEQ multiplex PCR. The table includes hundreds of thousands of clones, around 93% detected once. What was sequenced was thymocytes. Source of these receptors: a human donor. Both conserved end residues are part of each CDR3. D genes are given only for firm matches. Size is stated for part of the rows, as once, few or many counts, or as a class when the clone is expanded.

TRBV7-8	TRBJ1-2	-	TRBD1	TGTGCCAGCAGCTCACCGGGACAGGTGATCTGGGGCTACACCTTC	CASSSPGQVIWGYTF
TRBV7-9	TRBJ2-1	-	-	TGTGCCAGCAGCCCGCCAGGAAAAAATGAGCAGTTCTTC	CASSPPGKNEQFF
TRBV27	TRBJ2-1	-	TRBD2	TGTGCCAGCAGTTTTCAGGCCACTAGCGGGGAGCCTGAGCAGTTCTTC	CASSFQATSGEPEQFF
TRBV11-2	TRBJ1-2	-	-	TGTGCCAGCAGCTTAGTCCCCGGAGACTACACCTTC	CASSLVPGDYTF
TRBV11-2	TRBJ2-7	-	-	TGTGCCAGCAGCTCGGGGGACTGGGACTTCTACGAGCAGTACTTC	CASSSGDWDFYEQYF
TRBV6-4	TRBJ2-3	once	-	TGTGCCAGCAGTGAAGGGAACCGGGATCTCACAGATACGCAGTATTTT	CASSEGNRDLTDTQYF
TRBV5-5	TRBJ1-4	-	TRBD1	TGTGCCAGCAGCCATACAGGGGCAACTAATGAAAAACTGTTTTTT	CASSHTGATNEKLFF
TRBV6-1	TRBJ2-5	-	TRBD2	TGTGCCAGCAGTGAACTAGCGGGAGCAGAGACCCAGTACTTC	CASSELAGAETQYF
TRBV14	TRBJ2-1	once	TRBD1	TGTGCCAGCAGATTGACTCGGGACAGGGGGCTTTGTGAGCAGTTCTTC	CASRLTRDRGLCEQFF
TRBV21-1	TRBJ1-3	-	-	TGTGCCAGCAGCAAAGCGACCTGGACAGGGGGTCCTGGAAACACCATATATTTT	CASSKATWTGGPGNTIYF
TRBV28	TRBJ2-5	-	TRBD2	TGTGCCAGCGCCTCGGGACTAGCGGAAGAGACCCAGTACTTC	CASASGLAEETQYF
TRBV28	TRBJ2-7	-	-	TGTGCCAGCAGTTGTTCGGTCTTTAGCGCCCTAGAGGGGGGCGAGCAGTACTTC	CASSCSVFSALEGGEQYF
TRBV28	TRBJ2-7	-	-	TGTGCCAGCAGTTTATGCAGGGAGGGGGCTTACGAGCAGTACTTC	CASSLCREGAYEQYF
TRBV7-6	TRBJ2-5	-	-	TGTGCCAGCAGCCCTCTGAGCCAACCCCCAAGGCAAGAGACCCAGTACTTC	CASSPLSQPPRQETQYF
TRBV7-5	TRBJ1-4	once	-	TGTGCCAGCAGCTTAGGGGTAGGGGGTGAAAAACTGTTTTTT	CASSLGVGGEKLFF
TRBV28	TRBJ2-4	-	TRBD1	TGTGCCAGCAGTTCCCTTAGGAGGTACGCTACAGGGGCAGCCAAAAACATTCAGTACTTC	CASSSLRRYATGAAKNIQYF
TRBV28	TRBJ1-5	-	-	TGTGCCAGCACCACTAACAGGGCCAATCAGCCCCAGCATTTT	CASTTNRANQPQHF
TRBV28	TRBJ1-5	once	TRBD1	TGTGCCAGCAGTCCAAGGGGACAGGGCCGTGGTCAGCCCCAGCATTTT	CASSPRGQGRGQPQHF
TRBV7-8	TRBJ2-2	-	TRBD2	TGTGCCAGCAGCTTACGTCCTAGCGGGAGTCGCACCGGGGAGCTGTTTTTT	CASSLRPSGSRTGELFF
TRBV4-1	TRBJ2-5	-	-	TGCGCCAGCAGCGAACAGGGTCAAGAGACCCAGTACTTC	CASSEQGQETQYF
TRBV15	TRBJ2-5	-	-	TGTGCCACCAGCAGAGATGGGCACCGGGCCCTCCAAGAGACCCAGTACTTC	CATSRDGHRALQETQYF
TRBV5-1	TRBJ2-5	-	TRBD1	TGCGCCAGCAGCCTCCCCGACAGGGCCCACGAAGAGACCCAGTACTTC	CASSLPDRAHEETQYF
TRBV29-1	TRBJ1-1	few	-	TGCAGCGTTCTGGGGAACACTGAAGCTTTCTTT	CSVLGNTEAFF
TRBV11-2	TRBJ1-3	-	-	TGTGCCAGCAGCTTATATATCCCGGGACCCCCGTCTGGAAACACCATATATTTT	CASSLYIPGPPSGNTIYF
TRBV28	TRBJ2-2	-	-	TGTGCCAGCACCCATGGGTATCCCCAGGGCGGGGAGCTGTTTTTT	CASTHGYPQGGELFF
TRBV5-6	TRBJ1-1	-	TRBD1	TGTGCCAGCAGCTCCGAGACAGGGACCACTGAAGCTTTCTTT	CASSSETGTTEAFF
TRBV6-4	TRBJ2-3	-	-	TGTGCCAGCAGTGAAGGTGGGGGGCAGTTCGTCAAGTATTTT	CASSEGGGQFVKYF
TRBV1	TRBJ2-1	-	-	TGCACCAGCAGCTCCAGCGGACTAGCGGATGAGCAGTTCTTC	CTSSSSGLADEQFF
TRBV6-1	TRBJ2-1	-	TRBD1	TGTGCCAGTAGACAGGGGGCAGGGGATGAGCAGTTCTTC	CASRQGAGDEQFF
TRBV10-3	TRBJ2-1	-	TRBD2	TGTGCCATCGCCTCCGACGGGAGGGCCTATGAGCAGTTCTTC	CAIASDGRAYEQFF
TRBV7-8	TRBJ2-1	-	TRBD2	TGTGCCAGCAGCTTAACCACTAGCGAGTACAATGAGCAGTTCTTC	CASSLTTSEYNEQFF
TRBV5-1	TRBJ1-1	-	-	TGCGCCAGCAGCCTAAGGGACGGTGAAGCTTTCTTT	CASSLRDGEAFF
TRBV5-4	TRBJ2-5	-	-	TGTGCCAGCAGCTTGGGATGGTTCGGTGGAGAGACCCAGTACTTC	CASSLGWFGGETQYF
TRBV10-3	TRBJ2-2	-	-	TGTGCCATCAGTGAGTATTGGGGCAGGAACACCGGGGAGCTGTTTTTT	CAISEYWGRNTGELFF
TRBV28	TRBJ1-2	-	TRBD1	TGTGCCAGTCGAGGAGGGGGCGCGGGGCTCTATGGCTACACCTTC	CASRGGGAGLYGYTF
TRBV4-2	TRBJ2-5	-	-	TGTGCCAGCAGCCTACGAACCAGGGATTACGGCCAAGAGACCCAGTACTTC	CASSLRTRDYGQETQYF
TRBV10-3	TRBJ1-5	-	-	TGTGCCATCAGTGAGTCACCGACAGCTAATCAGCCCCAGCATTTT	CAISESPTANQPQHF
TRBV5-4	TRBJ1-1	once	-	TGTGCCAGCAGCTACGAATTAACCACTGAAGCTTTCTTT	CASSYELTTEAFF
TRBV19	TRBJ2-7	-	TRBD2	TGTGCCAGTAGCAACGCCGTTTCAAGGACTAGCGGGAAGTCCTACGAGCAGTACTTC	CASSNAVSRTSGKSYEQYF
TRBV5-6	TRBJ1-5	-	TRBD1	TGTGCCAGCAGCTTGGGGTGGACAGGGGTTTATAGCAATCAGCCCCAGCATTTT	CASSLGWTGVYSNQPQHF
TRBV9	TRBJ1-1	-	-	TGTGCCAGCAGCCCCTCGTGGGCCACTGAAGCTTTCTTT	CASSPSWATEAFF
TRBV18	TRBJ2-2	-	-	TGTGCCAGCTCACCACCAAACTTTTCGACAGGGAACACCGGGGAGCTGTTTTTT	CASSPPNFSTGNTGELFF
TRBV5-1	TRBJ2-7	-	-	TGCGCCAGCAGCTTCTTACAGAGTCGGGAGCAGTACTTC	CASSFLQSREQYF
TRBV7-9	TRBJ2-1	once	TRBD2	TGTGCCAGCAGCCAAAATCCGGGACTAGCGGATCACAATGAGCAGTTCTTC	CASSQNPGLADHNEQFF
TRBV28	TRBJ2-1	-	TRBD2	TGTGCCAGCAGTTCGAGACTAGCGGGAGCCTACAATGAGCAGTTCTTC	CASSSRLAGAYNEQFF
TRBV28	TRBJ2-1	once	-	TGTGCCAGCAGTTTCCGGTCCTACAATGAGCAGTTCTTC	CASSFRSYNEQFF
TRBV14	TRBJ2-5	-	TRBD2	TGTGCCAGCAGCCTCAGCGGGAGGGGGCAAGAGACCCAGTACTTC	CASSLSGRGQETQYF
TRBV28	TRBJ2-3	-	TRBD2	TGTGCCAGCAGTTGGCGGGAGTACATTAGCACAGATACGCAGTATTTT	CASSWREYISTDTQYF
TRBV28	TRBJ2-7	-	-	TGTGCCAGCAGTTTTACCTCCTACGAGCAGTACTTC	CASSFTSYEQYF
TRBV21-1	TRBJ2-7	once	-	TGTGCCAGCAGCCTACTTTCTAGCGGACATTTTGTTTACGAGCAGTACTTC	CASSLLSSGHFVYEQYF
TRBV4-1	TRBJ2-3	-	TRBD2	TGCGCCAGCAGCCAAGTTACTAGCGGGAGTGTGTTGAGCACAGATACGCAGTATTTT	CASSQVTSGSVLSTDTQYF
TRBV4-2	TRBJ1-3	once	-	TGTGCCAGCAGCCAACTCGCCGGGGGGGCTGGAAACACCATATATTTT	CASSQLAGGAGNTIYF
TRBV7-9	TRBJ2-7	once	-	TGTGCCAGCAGCCCCTTTCAAAATGAAACCTTTTACTACGAGCAGTACTTC	CASSPFQNETFYYEQYF
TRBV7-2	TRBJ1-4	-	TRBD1	TGTGCCAGCAGCACTGCGGGACAGCGGCCTGGCGGGGCAGAAAAACTGTTTTTT	CASSTAGQRPGGAEKLFF
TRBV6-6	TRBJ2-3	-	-	TGTGCCAGCAGTAGTCGGGAGAGCACAGATACGCAGTATTTT	CASSSRESTDTQYF